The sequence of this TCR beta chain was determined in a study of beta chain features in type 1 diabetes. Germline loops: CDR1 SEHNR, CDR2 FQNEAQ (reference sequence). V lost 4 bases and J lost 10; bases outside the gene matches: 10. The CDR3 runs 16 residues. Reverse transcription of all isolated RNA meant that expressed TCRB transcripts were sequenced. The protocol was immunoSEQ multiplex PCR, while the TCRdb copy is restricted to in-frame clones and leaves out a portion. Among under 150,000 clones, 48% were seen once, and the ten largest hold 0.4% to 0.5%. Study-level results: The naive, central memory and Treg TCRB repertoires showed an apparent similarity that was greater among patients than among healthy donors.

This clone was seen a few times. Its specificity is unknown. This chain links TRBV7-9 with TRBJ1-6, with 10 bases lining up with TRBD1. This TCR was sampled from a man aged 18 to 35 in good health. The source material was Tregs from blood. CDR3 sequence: CASSSDRTGGGSPLHF. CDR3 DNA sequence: TGTGCCAGCAGCTCCGACCGGACAGGGGGTGGATCACCCCTCCACTTT.